The 32 T cell receptor beta chains presented below share a single source sample, sequenced in a study of blood T cell repertoires in COVID-19. Profiled with immunoSEQ multiplex PCR; TCRdb holds only in-frame clones, not every one. Of tens of thousands of clones listed, 79% are singletons. The source material was peripheral blood. The receptor set was obtained from a man aged 55 to 69 with active or convalescent COVID-19.

The genes are TRBV7-9 and TRBJ2-3; 16 bases match TRBD2. CDR1 and CDR2 (germline): SEHNR, FQNEAQ (reference sequence). This CDR3 is built from 17 residues. J was trimmed by 5 bases and V by 3 bases; bases with no gene match: 5. DNA of the CDR3: TGTGCCAGCAGCTTGGGACTAGCGGGGGGGCACCAAGATACGCAGTATTTT. It is translated as CASSLGLAGGHQDTQYF.

The V gene is TRBV2, the J gene TRBJ2-3; D is ambiguous. Germline V gene data show CDR1 as SNHLY and CDR2 as FYNNEI. V was pared by 7 bases and J by 0 bases, with 8 bases between. The CDR3 consists of 13 residues. CDR3 sequence: CASNTASTDTQYF. The CDR3 nucleotides read TGTGCCAGCAACACAGCTAGCACAGATACGCAGTATTTT. Supplemented by reference TRBV2 and TRBJ2-3, the full variable domain reads EPEVTQTPSHQVTQMGQEVILRCVPISNHLYFYWYRQILGQKVEFLVSFYNNEISEKSEIFDDQFSVERPDGSNFTLKIRSTKLEDSAMYFCASNTASTDTQYFGPGTRLTVL.

The rearrangement links TRBV19 to TRBJ1-6; TRBD1 matches at 8 bases. The germline CDR1 and CDR2 sequences are LNHDA and SQIVND (reference sequence). CDR3 size: 14 residues. Germline trimming cut 4 bases from V and 7 bases from J; bases unmatched to any gene: 3. The DNA of the CDR3 is TGTGCCAGTAGTACACGGACAGGGAATTCACCCCTCCACTTT. Its translation is CASSTRTGNSPLHF.

To note about this clone: At the DNA level, this CDR3 is encoded by other sequences in the same sample as well. The chain carries TRBV3-1 (or the pseudogene TRBV3-2) and TRBJ2-7, with TRBD1 as a possible D gene (5 bases). The CDR3 spans 13 residues. Trimming left V 0 bases short and J 4 bases short, with 7 bases between. Germline V gives CDR1 LGHDT, CDR2 YNNKEL (reference sequence). In nucleotides, the CDR3 is TGTGCCAGCAGCCAAGATGGGGCGTACGAGCAGTACTTC. It yields the protein CASSQDGAYEQYF.

V gene TRBV10-3 combines with J gene TRBJ2-7; possibly TRBD1 for D (5 bases). The CDR3 contains 12 residues. Germline assignment: CDR1 ENHRY and CDR2 SYGVKD. V gave up 7 bases and J gave up 5 bases, with 12 bases separating them. The CDR3 here is CAIMGQGDEQYF. The CDR3 coding sequence is TGTGCCATCATGGGCCAGGGCGACGAGCAGTACTTC.

V usage is TRBV14 and J usage is TRBJ2-6, with unresolved D. CDR1 is SGHDN and CDR2 is FVKESK in the germline V gene. This CDR3 is built from 14 residues. Trimming stripped 6 bases from V and 2 bases from J, with 8 bases between. In DNA form, the CDR3 reads TGTGCCAGCAGTTCGAACACTGGGGCCAACGTCCTGACTTTC. It is translated as CASSSNTGANVLTF.

The chain employs TRBV3-1 (or the pseudogene TRBV3-2) and TRBJ1-2; D gene ambiguous. Germline-derived CDR1 and CDR2 are LGHDT and YNNKEL (reference sequence). This CDR3 region has 12 residues. V dropped 0 bases and J dropped 6 bases, with 5 bases sitting between them. CDR3 region: CASSQEYHGYTF. The CDR3 nucleotides are TGTGCCAGCAGCCAAGAGTATCATGGCTACACCTTC.

The V and J genes are TRBV4-1 and TRBJ2-2, with TRBD2 identical over 7 bases. This CDR3 has 16 residues. Trimming at V came to 4 bases and at J to 5 bases, leaving 10 bases not matched to a gene. Germline CDR1 MGHRA, CDR2 YSYEKL. Here the CDR3 DNA reads TGCGCCAGCAGCCCCGGGGAGGGTATTGGAACCGGGGAGCTGTTTTTT. It is translated as CASSPGEGIGTGELFF.

The J gene is TRBJ1-6, the V gene TRBV5-6, with a tentative D call TRBD1 (6 bases). CDR1 SGHDT and CDR2 YYEEEE come from the germline V gene. The CDR3 extends over 13 amino acids. Trimming cost V 7 bases and J 8 bases, with 13 bases left between them. The CDR3 nucleotides are TGTGCCAGCGGGACACGGGTCTATTCACCCCTCCACTTT. Protein sequence: CASGTRVYSPLHF.

The rearrangement joins TRBV5-1 to TRBJ1-2, with D uncertain. Germline lookup yields CDR1 SGHRS and CDR2 YFSETQ. CDR3 size: 14 residues. V was pared by 6 bases and J by 1 base, with 13 bases between. Here the CDR3 DNA reads TGCGCCAGCACCGAGCCGGGGTATAACTATGGCTACACCTTC. This codes for CASTEPGYNYGYTF.

The V call is TRBV7-8, the J call TRBJ2-1; weak D call: TRBD2 (5 bases). The CDR3 is made up of 15 amino acids. Trimming took off 5 bases at V and 4 bases at J, with 15 bases between the two ends. Germline V lookup: CDR1 SGHVS, CDR2 FQNEAQ. The CDR3 DNA follows: TGTGCCAGCAGCCCTGCGTGGCGGGCTTACAATGAGCAGTTCTTC. It yields the protein CASSPAWRAYNEQFF.

The V and J genes are TRBV24-1 and TRBJ1-2; 7 nucleotides match TRBD1. The CDR3 runs to 12 residues. V lost 7 bases to trimming and J lost 3 bases; unmatched junction nucleotides: 1. CDR1 and CDR2 (germline): KGHDR, SFDVKD. CDR3 sequence: CATSDRDYGYTF. For the CDR3, the DNA is TGTGCCACCAGCGACAGGGACTATGGCTACACCTTC.

The chain employs TRBV12-5 and TRBJ2-1, with D unclear. The CDR3 loop spans 15 amino acids. CDR1 LGHNT and CDR2 FRNRAP come from the germline V gene. Trimming removed 5 bases from V and 0 bases from J, with 11 bases in between. CDR3 sequence: CASGPSPSSYNEQFF. Here the CDR3 DNA reads TGTGCTAGTGGTCCATCCCCTAGCTCCTACAATGAGCAGTTCTTC.

The chain uses TRBV7-3 and TRBJ2-2; D possibly corresponds to TRBD2 (5 bases). This CDR3 has 14 residues. Germline V gene sequence: CDR1 SGHTA, CDR2 FQGTGA. Trimming pared 2 bases from V and 2 bases from J, leaving 6 bases between. The CDR3: CASSLGLNTGELFF. DNA for the CDR3: TGTGCCAGCAGCTTAGGACTTAACACCGGGGAGCTGTTTTTT. Full variable domain (missing parts from reference TRBV7-3 and TRBJ2-2): GAGVSQTPSNKVTEKGKYVELRCDPISGHTALYWYRQSLGQGPEFLIYFQGTGAADDSGLPNDRFFAVRPEGSVSTLKIQRTERGDSAVYLCASSLGLNTGELFFGEGSRLTVL.

This chain uses TRBV24-1 with TRBJ1-3; weak D call: TRBD1 (5 bases). Germline loops: CDR1 KGHDR, CDR2 SFDVKD. There are 16 residues in the CDR3. V lost 5 bases to trimming and J lost 2 bases, with 15 bases between them. In nucleotides, the CDR3 is TGTGCCACCAGTGCCACCCGGTCGGGGGCTGGAAACACCATATATTTT. Protein: CATSATRSGAGNTIYF.

CDR3 sequence reads: CASSILGTGAQETQYF. CDR3 sequence (DNA): TGTGCCAGTAGTATACTGGGGACAGGGGCCCAAGAGACCCAGTACTTC. This chain links TRBV19 with TRBJ2-5, with TRBD1 identical over 10 bases. The CDR3 has 16 amino acids. Germline CDR1 reads LNHDA; CDR2 reads SQIVND (reference sequence). Trimming removed 2 bases from V and 1 base from J; junction bases left unmatched: 4.

The chain recombines TRBV25-1 with TRBJ1-1, with D perhaps matching TRBD1 (6 bases). CDR3 length: 15 amino acids. The germline V gene has CDR1 MGHDK and CDR2 SYGVNS. V was cut by 6 bases and J by 1 base, with 15 bases left in between. The CDR3 loop reads CASSRGGQGNTEAFF. Here the CDR3 DNA reads TGTGCCAGCAGCCGGGGGGGGCAAGGGAACACTGAAGCTTTCTTT.

This clone showed up just once. The chain couples TRBV7-2 to TRBJ2-5; 10 positions agree with TRBD2. Germline V CDR1 and CDR2: SGHTA, FQGNSA. The CDR3 totals 16 residues. V gave up 1 base and J gave up 5 bases; unmatched junction bases: 7. This CDR3 reads CASSLVPGLALETQYF. CDR3 sequence (DNA): TGTGCCAGCAGCTTAGTGCCGGGACTAGCGTTGGAGACCCAGTACTTC.

The chain joins TRBV7-9 to TRBJ1-5; 7 bases are shared with TRBD1. CDR1 SEHNR and CDR2 FQNEAQ come from the germline V gene (reference sequence). The CDR3 consists of 14 residues. V shed 4 bases, J shed 4 bases, and the junction held 4 bases outside the gene matches. The CDR3 spells CASSSDRWNQPQHF. The CDR3 DNA is TGTGCCAGCAGCTCGGACAGGTGGAATCAGCCCCAGCATTTT.

The rearrangement uses TRBV7-8 and TRBJ2-2; TRBD2 is a possible D gene (5 bases). Trimming removed 6 bases from V and 2 bases from J, with 7 bases in between. In germline, CDR1 is SGHVS, CDR2 FQNEAQ. The CDR3 is 13 amino acids. The chain's CDR3 is CASSRLNTGELFF. The DNA of the CDR3 is TGTGCCAGCAGTCGACTAAACACCGGGGAGCTGTTTTTT.

The chain is built from TRBV19 and TRBJ1-1; 11 nucleotides match TRBD1. The CDR3 runs to 13 residues. Trimming cost V 8 bases and J 3 bases; bases outside gene matches: 2. Germline assignment: CDR1 LNHDA and CDR2 SQIVND (reference sequence). CDR3 nucleotides: TGTGCCAGTGGGGGACAGGGGGACACTGAAGCTTTCTTT. Translated, it gives CASGGQGDTEAFF.

The chain has TRBV28 and TRBJ2-7; TRBD1 aligns across 9 bases. CDR3 length equals 14 residues. Trimming removed 5 bases from V and 4 bases from J; junction bases left unmatched: 6. The germline V gene has CDR1 MDHEN and CDR2 SYDVKM. The CDR3 here is CASSPHRGRYEQYF. CDR3 bases: TGTGCCAGCAGTCCCCACAGGGGGCGTTACGAGCAGTACTTC.

This clone was recorded only once. The chain uses TRBV6-5 and TRBJ2-3; perhaps TRBD1 as D (5 bases). In germline, CDR1 is MNHEY, CDR2 SVGAGI. Deletions cut 7 bases from V and 0 bases from J, with 14 bases between. This CDR3 has 15 residues. In nucleotides, the CDR3 is TGTGCCAGCATTAACCCAGGGTCTAGCACAGATACGCAGTATTTT. Protein: CASINPGSSTDTQYF.

The rearrangement joins TRBV28 to TRBJ2-7; 7 bases map to TRBD1. The length of the CDR3 is 14 residues. J lost 2 bases, V lost 5 bases, and 6 bases had no gene match. Per the germline V gene, CDR1 is MDHEN and CDR2 is SYDVKM. The CDR3 nucleotides are TGTGCCAGCAGTAGGGGACAGCACCCCTACGAGCAGTACTTC. Protein product: CASSRGQHPYEQYF.

The DNA for the CDR3 is TGTGCCAGCAGTCATCAAGAGACCCAGTACTTC. Translated, it gives CASSHQETQYF. The V and J genes are TRBV6-1 and TRBJ2-5; D is ambiguous. V lost 5 bases to trimming and J lost 2 bases, with 3 bases between them. Germline CDR1 MNHNS, CDR2 SASEGT. The CDR3 sequence is 11 residues long.

This clone was seen only once. This chain joins TRBV7-2 and TRBJ2-5; 8 bases map to TRBD2. Trimming took 2 bases from V and 0 from J; bases not matched to a gene: 2. The CDR3 loop spans 15 amino acids. From germline, CDR1 is SGHTA and CDR2 FQGNSA. The CDR3 nucleotides are TGTGCCAGCAGCTTAAACGGGGGGGACCAAGAGACCCAGTACTTC. This translates into CASSLNGGDQETQYF. The variable domain in full, completed from reference TRBV7-2 and TRBJ2-5, reads GAGVSQSPSNKVTEKGKDVELRCDPISGHTALYWYRQSLGQGLEFLIYFQGNSAPDKSGLPSDRFSAERTGGSVSTLTIQRTQQEDSAVYLCASSLNGGDQETQYFGPGTRLLVL.

The chain couples TRBV2 to TRBJ2-3; possible D gene TRBD1, 5 bases. The germline V gene has CDR1 SNHLY and CDR2 FYNNEI. CDR3 length equals 14 residues. Trimming removed 9 bases from V and 0 bases from J, with 13 bases in between. The DNA for the CDR3 is TGTGCCAGTAGGACATACCATAGCACAGATACGCAGTATTTT. Translation gives CASRTYHSTDTQYF.

V gene TRBV28 combines with J gene TRBJ1-4; D perhaps matches TRBD1 (6 bases). Germline V lookup: CDR1 MDHEN, CDR2 SYDVKM. Trimming removed 8 bases from V and 7 bases from J, with 14 bases in between. The CDR3 is 13 residues long. DNA of the CDR3: TGTGCCAGCCTAGGGGGAGATGCTGAAAAACTGTTTTTT. Translated: CASLGGDAEKLFF.

Only a few counts were recorded for this clone. The chain employs TRBV6-5 and TRBJ2-4, with D possibly matching TRBD1 (6 bases). The germline gives CDR1 MNHEY, CDR2 SVGAGI. The CDR3 loop spans 14 amino acids. Between the trimmed V and J ends, which lost 5 bases and 1 base, there was a span of 9 bases. CDR3 sequence (DNA): TGTGCCAGCAGTCCTACAGGGGCCAAAAACATTCAGTACTTC. This codes for CASSPTGAKNIQYF.

The chain links TRBV7-8 to TRBJ1-4, with a weak D call TRBD1 (6 bases). Germline V gene sequence: CDR1 SGHVS, CDR2 FQNEAQ. The V gene lost 5 bases and the J gene lost 3 bases, with 13 bases spanning the gap. The CDR3 is 15 amino acids. The CDR3 loop is CASSRQGIPNEKLFF. The CDR3 DNA sequence: TGTGCCAGCAGCAGGCAGGGGATCCCTAATGAAAAACTGTTTTTT.

V gene TRBV5-4 combines with J gene TRBJ2-1, with D possibly being TRBD1 (6 bases). The germline V and J ends were trimmed by 2 bases and 3 bases, with 15 bases remaining between them. CDR3 length: 16 residues. The V gene's germline CDR1 is SGHNT and CDR2 YYREEE (reference sequence). CDR3 DNA: TGTGCCAGCAGCTTCATTAACCGGGACATCTACAATGAGCAGTTCTTC. Encoded protein: CASSFINRDIYNEQFF.

The chain recombines TRBV5-4 with TRBJ1-2, with 8 bases identical to TRBD1. Trimming at V came to 1 base and at J to 8 bases, leaving 4 bases not matched to a gene. The CDR3 has 13 amino acids. Germline CDR1 is SGHNT and CDR2 is YYREEE (reference sequence). CDR3 amino acids: CASSLSQGGGYTF. CDR3 nucleotide sequence: TGTGCCAGCAGCTTGTCACAGGGGGGCGGCTACACCTTC.